These 16 T cell receptor beta chains originate from one sample sequenced in a study of tumor and adjacent non-tumor tissue in lung cancer. TCRbeta libraries were built with three rounds of nested PCR, modified from ARM-PCR. One entry per CDR3 protein results from TCRdb running MiXCR on the multiplex PCR reads. The sample holds approximately 76,000 distinct CDR3 sequences, around 70% seen once. No cell sorting was done before RNA was extracted from the tissue. Sequencing was done on a sample of lung tumor tissue. Receptors originate from a woman in her sixties or seventies with non-small cell lung cancer.

As concerns this clonotype: The CDR3 ends on some other residue instead of the conserved phenylalanine or tryptophan, so this is likely a read error. The chain has TRBV7-9 and TRBJ2-5; D is unresolved. The CDR3 contains 15 residues. The germline gives CDR1 SEHNR, CDR2 FQNEAQ (reference sequence). V shed 0 bases and J shed 2 bases, with 10 bases lying between them. Here the CDR3 reads CASSLAWVRQETQYS. Written as DNA, the CDR3 is TGTGCCAGCAGCTTAGCATGGGTGAGACAAGAGACCCAGTACTCC.

The chain couples TRBV6-6 to TRBJ1-2; 7 nucleotides align to TRBD1. The V segment lost 2 bases and the J segment 4 bases; nucleotides outside the gene matches: 13. Germline V gene data show CDR1 as MNHNY and CDR2 as SVGAGI (reference sequence). CDR3 length: 17 residues. As DNA, the CDR3 is TGTGCCAGCAGTTACGTTCTGTCTCGGGACAGTATCTATGGCTACACCTTC. Protein sequence: CASSYVLSRDSIYGYTF.

The chain joins TRBV10-2 to TRBJ2-5; D is ambiguous. The CDR3 covers 15 residues. Germline CDR1 reads WSHSY; CDR2 reads SAAADI. V lost 7 bases to trimming and J lost 6 bases, with 21 bases between them. CDR3 DNA sequence: TGCGCCAGCATGCCGCATTTGATGGATGAAAAGACCCAGTACTTC. Its protein is CASMPHLMDEKTQYF.

This clonotype was counted ten times or more. The rearrangement joins TRBV28 to TRBJ2-1; D uncertain. CDR1 and CDR2 from the germline V gene are MDHEN and SYDVKM. Trimming pared 0 bases from V and 5 bases from J, leaving 11 bases between. This CDR3 spans 15 amino acids. CDR3 in amino acids: CASSLWGTSNNEQFF. For the CDR3, the DNA is TGTGCCAGCAGTTTATGGGGTACAAGTAACAATGAGCAGTTCTTC.

This clonotype was counted ten times or more. The genes are TRBV2 and TRBJ2-7, with 8 bases that match TRBD1. The germline V gene has CDR1 SNHLY and CDR2 FYNNEI. V gave up 4 bases and J gave up 0 bases; unmatched junction bases: 2. This CDR3 is built from 14 residues. The CDR3 is CASSVDRVSYEQYF. CDR3 in DNA: TGTGCCAGCAGTGTGGACAGGGTCTCCTACGAGCAGTACTTC.

On this clonotype: A read error may be the cause here, since a much bigger clone is one base away. The gene calls are TRBV11-2 and TRBJ2-1; TRBD2 is a possible D gene (5 bases). Germline assignment: CDR1 SGHAT and CDR2 FQNNGV. The V end was cut by 5 bases, the J end by 9 bases, with 23 bases between. CDR3 length: 16 amino acids. In nucleotides, the CDR3 is TGTGCCAGCAGCCCCGACATGGGCGCGGGTTTTTTTGAGCAGTTCTTC. The encoded protein is CASSPDMGAGFFEQFF.

Concerning this clonotype: Because the CDR3 is missing its conserved closing phenylalanine or tryptophan, this is likely a read error. The CDR3 here is CASSYNGETQYS. In nucleotides, the CDR3 is TGTGCCAGCAGTTATAATGGGGAGACCCAGTACTCC. The J gene is TRBJ2-5, the V gene TRBV6-5; D call uncertain. CDR1 and CDR2 from the germline V gene are MNHEY and SVGAGI. The ends were cut back, 3 bases at V and 5 bases at J, with 7 bases in the middle. There are 12 residues in the CDR3.

This clonotype was counted a single time. Sequence at one end of the junction differs from germline and may be a read error. The chain carries TRBV20-1 and TRBJ2-7, with D uncertain. The CDR3 runs 10 residues. CDR1 and CDR2 from the germline V gene are DFQATT and SNEGSKA (reference sequence). CDR3 amino acids: CSPRHYEQYF. CDR3 nucleotide sequence: TGCAGTCCTAGACACTACGAGCAGTACTTC.

The chain's CDR3 is CVTSGGRGGPGDTQYF. CDR3 DNA sequence: TGTGTCACCTCAGGGGGCCGGGGGGGCCCTGGGGATACGCAGTATTTT. The chain carries TRBV10-3 and TRBJ2-3; D is perhaps TRBD1 or TRBD2 (8 bases each). CDR3 length equals 16 residues. CDR1 and CDR2 (germline): ENHRY, SYGVKD.

V is TRBV15 and J is TRBJ2-1; D remains ambiguous. V was shortened by 0 bases and J by 5 bases, with 5 bases between the two germline ends. Germline lookup yields CDR1 LNHNV and CDR2 YYDKDF (reference sequence). This CDR3 spans 13 amino acids. CDR3 sequence: CATSRDYNNEQFF. CDR3 coding DNA: TGTGCCACCAGCAGAGATTACAACAATGAGCAGTTCTTC.

On this clonotype: At one of its ends the junction is not consistent with the germline gene, which may arise from a read error. The chain employs TRBV7-8 and TRBJ1-1; tentatively, D is TRBD1 (6 bases). The CDR3 is made up of 16 amino acids. CDR1 and CDR2 (germline): SGHVS, FQNEAQ. In DNA, the CDR3 is TGTGCCAGCAGCCTAGGGGGGCCAGCCACGAACATTGAAGCTTTTTTT. Residues: CASSLGGPATNIEAFF.

Turning to this clonotype: This likely comes from a read error, as the CDR3 has no conserved phenylalanine or tryptophan at its end. CDR3 DNA sequence: TGCGCCAGCAGTGAGTGGAGCACTTTGAACACCGAAGCTTTCTCT. It specifies CASSEWSTLNTEAFS. This rearrangement joins TRBV10-2 to TRBJ1-1; D uncertain. Germline CDR1 and CDR2: WSHSY and SAAADI. The length of the CDR3 is 15 residues.

In regard to this clonotype: One junction end disagrees with the germline gene, perhaps due to a read error. The CDR3 spells CASSYGQGHIGEQYF. CDR3 bases: TGTGCCAGCAGCTACGGACAGGGGCATATAGGGGAGCAATACTTC. The chain links TRBV5-4 to TRBJ2-7; 9 bases fit TRBD1. The germline V gene has CDR1 SGHNT and CDR2 YYREEE (reference sequence). This CDR3 comprises 15 residues.

This clonotype occurred many times. This chain uses TRBV10-1 with TRBJ2-2, with 10 bases that match TRBD2. CDR3 size: 15 residues. The germline V gene has CDR1 WNHNN and CDR2 SYGVQD (reference sequence). V lost 5 bases and J lost 6; bases outside the gene matches: 6. The CDR3 DNA follows: TGCGCCAGCAGTTTAGCGGGAGGAAGGGCCGGGGAGCTGTTTTTT. Translated, it gives CASSLAGGRAGELFF.

For this clonotype: Lacking the conserved final phenylalanine or tryptophan, this CDR3 likely reflects a read error. The chain links TRBV4-1 to TRBJ1-1; D is perhaps TRBD1 (5 bases). CDR3 length: 16 residues. CDR1 and CDR2 from the germline V gene are MGHRA and YSYEKL. The DNA for the CDR3 is TGCACCAGCAGCCAAGTGGGTCAGGGTGTTGACACTGAAGCTTTCCTT. The encoded protein is CTSSQVGQGVDTEAFL.

There are many counts of this clonotype. V gene TRBV28 combines with J gene TRBJ2-1; 8 nucleotides line up with TRBD1. CDR3 length: 16 amino acids. V shed 4 bases and J 3 bases; nucleotides not matched to a gene: 8. Per germline, CDR1 MDHEN and CDR2 SYDVKM. In nucleotides, the CDR3 is TGTGCCAGCAGTTCCCCCGGGACAGGCATCTACAATGAGCAGTTCTTC. Protein: CASSSPGTGIYNEQFF.